The rows below give T cell receptor beta chains drawn from one sample of a study of T cell responses to AZD1222 COVID-19 vaccine. Sequenced by immunoSEQ multiplex PCR; TCRdb stores in-frame clones only, minus some. The table records 100,000 to 150,000 clones, 88% of them present only once. The sequences come from peripheral blood, collected on day 0 of AZD1222 vaccination. Receptors originate from an adult in good health. CDR3s include the opening cysteine and the closing phenylalanine or tryptophan. Each record gives: J gene, clone size, D gene, V gene, CDR3 protein, CDR3 DNA. The D gene is left open where the match is weak. Not all rows give a size; the values are once, few, many and, for expanded clones, a class.

J gene: TRBJ2-3; clone size: -; D gene: TRBD2; V gene: TRBV6-5; CDR3 protein: CASSRTSVTDTQYF; CDR3 DNA: TGTGCCAGCAGTAGGACTAGCGTCACAGATACGCAGTATTTT
J gene: TRBJ2-2; clone size: -; D gene: -; V gene: TRBV5-4; CDR3 protein: CASGSGLTNTGELFF; CDR3 DNA: TGTGCCAGCGGATCTGGGCTGACGAACACCGGGGAGCTGTTTTTT
J gene: TRBJ1-1; clone size: -; D gene: TRBD1; V gene: TRBV15; CDR3 protein: CATSSRKGQVGQEAFF; CDR3 DNA: TGTGCCACCAGCAGCCGTAAAGGACAGGTGGGCCAGGAAGCTTTCTTT
J gene: TRBJ1-3; clone size: -; D gene: -; V gene: TRBV7-9; CDR3 protein: CASALQGSGNTIYF; CDR3 DNA: TGTGCCAGCGCCCTTCAGGGGTCTGGAAACACCATATATTTT
J gene: TRBJ2-1; clone size: -; D gene: TRBD2; V gene: TRBV4-1; CDR3 protein: CASSPLGTSGRGNEQFF; CDR3 DNA: TGCGCCAGCAGCCCATTAGGGACTAGCGGGAGGGGCAATGAGCAGTTCTTC
J gene: TRBJ2-3; clone size: -; D gene: -; V gene: TRBV7-3; CDR3 protein: CASSLTGSTDTQYF; CDR3 DNA: TGTGCCAGCAGCTTAACGGGGTCCACAGATACGCAGTATTTT
J gene: TRBJ2-5; clone size: -; D gene: TRBD1; V gene: TRBV28; CDR3 protein: CASSGGQGAGETQYF; CDR3 DNA: TGTGCCAGCAGTGGGGGACAGGGGGCTGGAGAGACCCAGTACTTC
J gene: TRBJ2-7; clone size: -; D gene: TRBD1; V gene: TRBV19; CDR3 protein: CASSIPTGRSEQYF; CDR3 DNA: TGTGCCAGTAGTATTCCGACAGGGCGGTCCGAGCAGTACTTC
J gene: TRBJ1-4; clone size: -; D gene: -; V gene: TRBV3-1/TRBV3-2; CDR3 protein: CASSPQGGEKLFF; CDR3 DNA: TGTGCCAGCAGCCCACAGGGTGGCGAAAAACTGTTTTTT
J gene: TRBJ2-7; clone size: -; D gene: TRBD2; V gene: TRBV14; CDR3 protein: CASSQVAGAPYEQYF; CDR3 DNA: TGTGCCAGCAGCCAAGTGGCGGGAGCCCCCTACGAGCAGTACTTC
J gene: TRBJ2-1; clone size: few; D gene: -; V gene: TRBV30; CDR3 protein: CAWRQIQGLSNEQFF; CDR3 DNA: TGTGCCTGGAGACAAATTCAGGGGCTTTCCAATGAGCAGTTCTTC
J gene: TRBJ1-3; clone size: once; D gene: -; V gene: TRBV11-1; CDR3 protein: CASSLHSYSGNTIYF; CDR3 DNA: TGTGCCAGCAGCTTACACAGCTACTCTGGAAACACCATATATTTT
J gene: TRBJ1-1; clone size: -; D gene: -; V gene: TRBV6-5; CDR3 protein: CASSSNADAEAFF; CDR3 DNA: TGTGCCAGCAGTTCCAATGCGGACGCTGAAGCTTTCTTT
J gene: TRBJ2-4; clone size: -; D gene: -; V gene: TRBV28; CDR3 protein: CASSHPQRERYIQYF; CDR3 DNA: TGTGCCAGCAGTCACCCCCAAAGGGAGAGATACATTCAGTACTTC
J gene: TRBJ2-2; clone size: -; D gene: -; V gene: TRBV29-1; CDR3 protein: CSVEGPGELFF; CDR3 DNA: TGCAGCGTTGAAGGCCCCGGGGAGCTGTTTTTT
J gene: TRBJ2-5; clone size: -; D gene: TRBD2; V gene: TRBV20-1; CDR3 protein: CSASKGERGVQETQYF; CDR3 DNA: TGCAGTGCTAGTAAGGGGGAGCGGGGGGTCCAAGAGACCCAGTACTTC
J gene: TRBJ2-3; clone size: -; D gene: -; V gene: TRBV5-1; CDR3 protein: CASVPGGSTDTQYF; CDR3 DNA: TGCGCCAGCGTCCCGGGCGGCAGCACAGATACGCAGTATTTT
J gene: TRBJ1-2; clone size: once; D gene: -; V gene: TRBV7-9; CDR3 protein: CTSSLAGSNYGYTF; CDR3 DNA: TGTACCAGCAGCTTAGCGGGCAGTAACTATGGCTACACCTTC
J gene: TRBJ1-5; clone size: -; D gene: -; V gene: TRBV7-8; CDR3 protein: CASSLVSGVSNQPQHF; CDR3 DNA: TGTGCCAGCAGCTTAGTCTCCGGAGTCAGCAATCAGCCCCAGCATTTT
J gene: TRBJ2-1; clone size: few; D gene: -; V gene: TRBV30; CDR3 protein: CAWMGGTYNEQFF; CDR3 DNA: TGTGCCTGGATGGGGGGAACTTACAATGAGCAGTTCTTC
J gene: TRBJ2-7; clone size: -; D gene: -; V gene: TRBV7-9; CDR3 protein: CASSLGVYEQYF; CDR3 DNA: TGTGCCAGCAGCTTAGGTGTTTACGAGCAGTACTTC
J gene: TRBJ1-1; clone size: few; D gene: TRBD1; V gene: TRBV29-1; CDR3 protein: CSAAGEWDREAFF; CDR3 DNA: TGCAGCGCCGCCGGGGAATGGGACAGGGAAGCTTTCTTT
J gene: TRBJ1-4; clone size: few; D gene: -; V gene: TRBV19; CDR3 protein: CASSLVPGTGYEKLFF; CDR3 DNA: TGTGCCAGTAGTCTCGTACCCGGGACCGGATATGAAAAACTGTTTTTT
J gene: TRBJ1-4; clone size: -; D gene: -; V gene: TRBV19; CDR3 protein: CASRMEEAEEKLFF; CDR3 DNA: TGTGCCAGTAGGATGGAGGAGGCCGAGGAAAAACTGTTTTTT
J gene: TRBJ1-4; clone size: -; D gene: -; V gene: TRBV14; CDR3 protein: CASSQVESTNEKLFF; CDR3 DNA: TGTGCCAGCAGCCAAGTAGAGTCAACTAATGAAAAACTGTTTTTT
J gene: TRBJ1-6; clone size: few; D gene: -; V gene: TRBV5-1; CDR3 protein: CASSLGQPNSPLHF; CDR3 DNA: TGCGCCAGCAGCTTGGGACAGCCAAATTCACCCCTCCACTTT
J gene: TRBJ1-2; clone size: -; D gene: -; V gene: TRBV3-1/TRBV3-2; CDR3 protein: CASSQDTYGYTF; CDR3 DNA: TGTGCCAGCAGCCAAGATACCTATGGCTACACCTTC
J gene: TRBJ1-6; clone size: -; D gene: -; V gene: TRBV10-3; CDR3 protein: CASTGSGNSPLHF; CDR3 DNA: TGTGCCAGTACAGGGAGTGGGAATTCACCCCTCCACTTT
J gene: TRBJ2-2; clone size: -; D gene: -; V gene: TRBV7-9; CDR3 protein: CASNQDRFTGELFF; CDR3 DNA: TGTGCCAGCAACCAAGACAGATTCACCGGGGAGCTGTTTTTT
J gene: TRBJ1-4; clone size: -; D gene: TRBD1; V gene: TRBV27; CDR3 protein: CASSLKWIGGQGPEKLFF; CDR3 DNA: TGTGCCAGCAGTTTAAAGTGGATAGGGGGACAGGGACCTGAAAAACTGTTTTTT
J gene: TRBJ2-1; clone size: -; D gene: TRBD2; V gene: TRBV5-1; CDR3 protein: CASSLYLGGSDEQFF; CDR3 DNA: TGCGCCAGCAGCTTGTACCTCGGGGGGTCGGATGAGCAGTTCTTC
J gene: TRBJ1-1; clone size: once; D gene: TRBD1; V gene: TRBV3-1/TRBV3-2; CDR3 protein: CASALTGDTEAFF; CDR3 DNA: TGTGCCAGCGCTCTAACAGGGGACACTGAAGCTTTCTTT
J gene: TRBJ2-7; clone size: -; D gene: TRBD1; V gene: TRBV3-1/TRBV3-2; CDR3 protein: CAGDRAYEQYF; CDR3 DNA: TGTGCCGGGGACAGGGCCTACGAGCAGTACTTC
J gene: TRBJ1-3; clone size: -; D gene: -; V gene: TRBV14; CDR3 protein: CASSQGWGLHSGNTIYF; CDR3 DNA: TGTGCCAGCAGCCAAGGCTGGGGGCTCCACTCTGGAAACACCATATATTTT
J gene: TRBJ1-4; clone size: -; D gene: TRBD1; V gene: TRBV7-9; CDR3 protein: CASSKDRAGATNEKLFF; CDR3 DNA: TGTGCCAGCAGCAAAGACAGGGCAGGAGCAACTAATGAAAAACTGTTTTTT